The 27 T cell receptor beta chains given below trace back to one sample, sequenced in a study of blood T cell repertoires in COVID-19. The method was immunoSEQ multiplex PCR; TCRdb's version includes in-frame clones alone and lacks a portion of them. This table has 300,000 to 450,000 clones, around 87% appearing once. The sequenced material came from peripheral blood. These receptors all stem from a woman aged 60 to 75 with COVID-19, enrolled during active disease.

The CDR3 DNA sequence: TGCGCCAGCAGTGAGTCGAGGGCAGCGATCTACACTGAAGCTTTCTTT. Protein product: CASSESRAAIYTEAFF. J is TRBJ1-1 and V is TRBV10-1; no firm D call. Germline CDR1 is WNHNN and CDR2 is SYGVQD (reference sequence). The CDR3 contains 16 residues. V shed 0 bases and J shed 3 bases, with 14 bases lying between them.

The chain carries TRBV3-1 (or the pseudogene TRBV3-2) and TRBJ2-1; D is undetermined. There are 13 residues in the CDR3. V lost 1 base to trimming and J lost 2 bases, with 3 bases between them. Germline V gene lookup returns CDR1 LGHDT and CDR2 YNNKEL (reference sequence). The CDR3 coding sequence is TGTGCCAGCAGCCAAGGGCCCTACAATGAGCAGTTCTTC. Its translation: CASSQGPYNEQFF.

V gene TRBV5-1 combines with J gene TRBJ1-3; D is possibly TRBD1 (5 bases). V was cut by 0 bases and J by 0 bases, with 10 bases left in between. CDR1 and CDR2 (germline): SGHRS, YFSETQ. The length of the CDR3 is 16 residues. The CDR3 spells CASSLAGESSGNTIYF. The CDR3 DNA reads TGCGCCAGCAGCTTGGCGGGGGAATCCTCTGGAAACACCATATATTTT.

The chain joins TRBV7-9 to TRBJ2-2; a weak D match, TRBD2 (5 bases). The CDR3 spans 19 residues. In germline, CDR1 is SEHNR, CDR2 FQNEAQ (reference sequence). Deletions cut 2 bases from V and 1 base from J, with 20 bases between. DNA of the CDR3: TGTGCCAGCAGCTTACTACCGGTGTGGGAGTTAGGGAACACCGGGGAGCTGTTTTTT. Its translation is CASSLLPVWELGNTGELFF.

This clone was seen a few times. The V and J genes are TRBV2 and TRBJ1-1; 10 bases are a match to TRBD1. The germline gives CDR1 SNHLY, CDR2 FYNNEI. This CDR3 comprises 14 residues. Trimming at V came to 5 bases and at J to 1 base, leaving 1 base not matched to a gene. In DNA, the CDR3 is TGTGCCAGCAGTCGACAGGGGGCGAACACTGAAGCTTTCTTT. Translation gives CASSRQGANTEAFF. The entire variable domain, with the rest obtained from reference TRBV2 and TRBJ1-1, is as follows: EPEVTQTPSHQVTQMGQEVILRCVPISNHLYFYWYRQILGQKVEFLVSFYNNEISEKSEIFDDQFSVERPDGSNFTLKIRSTKLEDSAMYFCASSRQGANTEAFFGQGTRLTVV.

The chain recombines TRBV5-1 with TRBJ2-7; 9 bases are a match to TRBD2. CDR1 SGHRS and CDR2 YFSETQ come from the germline V gene. Losses at the gene ends were 3 bases for V and 5 bases for J; bases not matched to a gene: 9. This CDR3 is built from 15 residues. The CDR3 protein is CASSWGRGGLDEQYF. CDR3 DNA: TGCGCCAGCAGCTGGGGGCGGGGGGGCTTGGACGAGCAGTACTTC.

The chain employs TRBV11-2 and TRBJ1-2, with D uncertain. The germline CDR1 and CDR2 sequences are SGHAT and FQNNGV. Between the trimmed V and J ends, which lost 5 bases and 4 bases, there was a span of 14 bases. The CDR3 sequence is 14 residues long. The CDR3 DNA is TGTGCCAGCAGCCTTAAAGAGAGCGGCTATGGCTACACCTTC. Residues: CASSLKESGYGYTF. Variable domain in full (rest from reference TRBV11-2 and TRBJ1-2): EAGVAQSPRYKIIEKRQSVAFWCNPISGHATLYWYQQILGQGPKLLIQFQNNGVVDDSQLPKDRFSAERLKGVDSTLKIQPAKLEDSAVYLCASSLKESGYGYTFGSGTRLTVV.

The J gene is TRBJ2-7, the V gene TRBV4-2; 8 bases are a match to TRBD1. The CDR3 contains 14 residues. Trimming took 3 bases from V and 3 from J; bases not matched to a gene: 4. Germline loops: CDR1 LGHNA, CDR2 YNFKEQ. Here the CDR3 reads CASSQAGQGYEQYF. DNA of the CDR3: TGTGCCAGCAGCCAGGCCGGACAGGGCTACGAGCAGTACTTC.

This chain links TRBV30 with TRBJ1-5; 7 bases match TRBD1. CDR1 GTSNPN and CDR2 SVGIG come from the germline V gene (reference sequence). CDR3 size: 13 residues. V lost 2 bases to trimming and J lost 4 bases; unmatched junction nucleotides: 2. The CDR3 nucleotides are TGTGCCTGGAGTATACAGGGGAATCAGCCCCAGCATTTT. It yields the protein CAWSIQGNQPQHF.

The chain combines TRBV6-5 with TRBJ2-3; a possible D gene is TRBD2 (5 bases). This CDR3 spans 16 amino acids. V was clipped by 0 bases and J by 5 bases, with 15 bases between them. Germline V gene lookup returns CDR1 MNHEY and CDR2 SVGAGI. The DNA of the CDR3 is TGTGCCAGCAGTTACTCTCCTAGCCCTAAAATAGATACGCAGTATTTT. Protein sequence: CASSYSPSPKIDTQYF.

The chain recombines TRBV28 with TRBJ1-6; weak D call: TRBD1 (6 bases). The CDR3 spans 15 residues. V was shortened by 3 bases and J by 9 bases, with 15 bases between the two germline ends. Germline loops: CDR1 MDHEN, CDR2 SYDVKM. In nucleotides, the CDR3 is TGTGCCAGCAGTTTTCGCTCTGGGGGCCCTTCACCCCTCCACTTT. Translated, it gives CASSFRSGGPSPLHF.

A single count supports this clone. The chain is built from TRBV7-8 and TRBJ2-7; possibly TRBD1 for D (5 bases). Germline V gene data show CDR1 as SGHVS and CDR2 as FQNEAQ. The CDR3 spans 13 residues. V dropped 3 bases and J dropped 6 bases, with 12 bases sitting between them. The CDR3 spells CASSFQQDGEQYF. CDR3 sequence (DNA): TGTGCCAGCAGCTTTCAACAGGACGGCGAGCAGTACTTC.

V gene TRBV11-2 combines with J gene TRBJ2-7; 10 positions match TRBD2. CDR1 is SGHAT and CDR2 is FQNNGV in the germline V gene. CDR3 size: 15 residues. The V and J ends lost 3 bases and 6 bases, in that order; junction bases with no gene match: 8. The CDR3 sequence is CASSLTASSGGEQYF. CDR3 nucleotide sequence: TGTGCCAGCAGCTTGACCGCTTCTAGCGGGGGCGAGCAGTACTTC.

This chain uses TRBV28 with TRBJ2-3, with 9 bases matching TRBD1. The V gene's germline CDR1 is MDHEN and CDR2 SYDVKM. The CDR3 runs to 17 residues. V lost 5 bases to trimming and J lost 0 bases; unmatched junction nucleotides: 9. The CDR3 here is CASSSIRDRASTDTQYF. The CDR3 nucleotides read TGTGCCAGCAGTAGTATCCGGGACAGGGCTAGCACAGATACGCAGTATTTT. Looking up the rest from reference TRBV28 and TRBJ2-3 gives the full variable domain: DVKVTQSSRYLVKRTGEKVFLECVQDMDHENMFWYRQDPGLGLRLIYFSYDVKMKEKGDIPEGYSVSREKKERFSLILESASTNQTSMYLCASSSIRDRASTDTQYFGPGTRLTVL.

The gene calls are TRBV7-2 and TRBJ2-2; no clear D. V dropped 5 bases and J dropped 2 bases, with 18 bases sitting between them. The CDR3 runs to 17 residues. Per the germline V gene, CDR1 is SGHTA and CDR2 is FQGNSA. The CDR3 DNA reads TGTGCCAGCAGCCCTCACTGGTCGGCTAGAAACACCGGGGAGCTGTTTTTT. Residues: CASSPHWSARNTGELFF. The complete variable domain, with remaining parts taken from reference TRBV7-2 and TRBJ2-2, reads GAGVSQSPSNKVTEKGKDVELRCDPISGHTALYWYRQSLGQGLEFLIYFQGNSAPDKSGLPSDRFSAERTGGSVSTLTIQRTQQEDSAVYLCASSPHWSARNTGELFFGEGSRLTVL.

The genes are TRBV5-1 and TRBJ2-1, with 8 bases aligning to TRBD2. The CDR3 runs to 16 residues. Germline assignment: CDR1 SGHRS and CDR2 YFSETQ. J gave up 0 bases and V 3 bases, and 5 bases lay outside the gene matches. The CDR3 reads CASSWSAGDSYNEQFF. CDR3 nucleotide sequence: TGCGCCAGCAGCTGGTCAGCGGGGGACTCCTACAATGAGCAGTTCTTC.

The rearrangement links TRBV5-5 to TRBJ1-2; weak D call: TRBD1 (6 bases). Germline CDR1 SGHKS, CDR2 YYEKEE (reference sequence). V was clipped by 4 bases and J by 8 bases, with 18 bases between them. CDR3 length: 14 residues. The CDR3 spells CASSPTGSSGGYTF. In DNA, the CDR3 is TGTGCCAGCAGCCCGACAGGTTCCTCGGGGGGCTACACCTTC.

The chain uses TRBV3-1 (or the pseudogene TRBV3-2) and TRBJ1-3; unclear D gene. Per germline, CDR1 LGHDT and CDR2 YNNKEL (reference sequence). The CDR3 runs 16 residues. V lost 3 bases, J lost 4 bases, and 16 bases lay in between. This chain's CDR3 is CASSQRAGFSGNTIYF. CDR3 coding DNA: TGTGCCAGCAGCCAGAGAGCCGGGTTTTCAGGAAACACCATATATTTT.

The rearrangement joins TRBV29-1 to TRBJ1-4; D is perhaps TRBD1 (6 bases). The length of the CDR3 is 14 residues. With 7 bases removed from V and 7 bases from J, the gap between germline ends came to 19 bases. Germline V gene lookup returns CDR1 SQVTM and CDR2 ANQGSEA. CDR3 nucleotides: TGCAGCGCCAGCACAATCACAGGGACTGAAAAACTGTTTTTT. Amino acids: CSASTITGTEKLFF.

The chain carries TRBV18 and TRBJ1-3, with 8 positions matching TRBD1. This CDR3 has 19 residues. V shed 0 bases, J shed 0 bases, and the junction held 10 bases outside the gene matches. The germline gives CDR1 KGHSH, CDR2 LQKENI. The CDR3 sequence is CASSPPRAGGPYSGNTIYF. The DNA for the CDR3 is TGTGCCAGCTCACCACCGAGGGCAGGGGGCCCGTACTCTGGAAACACCATATATTTT.

J is TRBJ2-2 and V is TRBV2; 7 positions agree with TRBD1. Germline V CDR1 and CDR2: SNHLY, FYNNEI. The CDR3 is 14 amino acids. V lost 6 bases and J lost 6; bases outside the gene matches: 7. CDR3 in amino acids: CASSLQGTAGELFF. The CDR3 DNA reads as TGTGCCAGCAGCCTACAGGGGACGGCCGGGGAGCTGTTTTTT.

V and J are TRBV4-1 and TRBJ2-2; D possibly corresponds to TRBD2 (6 bases). The CDR3 has 16 residues. The V gene's germline CDR1 is MGHRA and CDR2 YSYEKL. Trimming left V 4 bases short and J 1 base short, with 13 bases between. CDR3 amino acids: CASSRGGALNTGELFF. The CDR3 DNA sequence: TGCGCCAGCAGCCGTGGCGGGGCCTTGAACACCGGGGAGCTGTTTTTT.

The J gene is TRBJ2-2, the V gene TRBV5-5, with D possibly being TRBD1 (7 bases). This CDR3 comprises 19 residues. The ends were cut back, 4 bases at V and 5 bases at J, with 27 bases in the middle. In germline, CDR1 is SGHKS, CDR2 YYEKEE (reference sequence). The CDR3 bases are TGTGCCAGCAGCCAATTAAACCAACAGGGGAGAGGGAGGACCGGGGAGCTGTTTTTT. Its translation is CASSQLNQQGRGRTGELFF. The variable domain in full, with the rest retrieved from reference TRBV5-5 and TRBJ2-2, is DAGVTQSPTHLIKTRGQQVTLRCSPISGHKSVSWYQQVLGQGPQFIFQYYEKEERGRGNFPDRFSARQFPNYSSELNVNALLLGDSALYLCASSQLNQQGRGRTGELFFGEGSRLTVL.

J is TRBJ2-4 and V is TRBV19, with TRBD2 identical over 7 bases. Germline V CDR1 and CDR2: LNHDA, SQIVND (reference sequence). V lost 6 bases to trimming and J lost 3 bases; unmatched junction nucleotides: 8. The length of the CDR3 is 15 residues. The CDR3 DNA reads TGTGCCAGTAGAACAGAGGGCGGGGGCAAAAACATTCAGTACTTC. It encodes CASRTEGGGKNIQYF. Full variable domain (remainder filled in from reference TRBV19 and TRBJ2-4): DGGITQSPKYLFRKEGQNVTLSCEQNLNHDAMYWYRQDPGQGLRLIYYSQIVNDFQKGDIAEGYSVSREKKESFPLTVTSAQKNPTAFYLCASRTEGGGKNIQYFGAGTRLSVL.

The chain combines TRBV2 with TRBJ2-3; 9 bases align to TRBD2. Germline CDR1 is SNHLY and CDR2 is FYNNEI. V lost 7 bases and J lost 0; bases outside the gene matches: 11. This CDR3 is 17 amino acids long. CDR3 residues: CASKSHLGLASTDTQYF. The CDR3 bases are TGTGCCAGCAAGTCTCATCTGGGACTAGCAAGCACAGATACGCAGTATTTT.

The chain has TRBV19 and TRBJ2-3; 11 positions agree with TRBD2. V lost 2 bases, J lost 3 bases, and 7 bases stayed unmatched. The CDR3 is made up of 17 amino acids. Germline V gene data show CDR1 as LNHDA and CDR2 as SQIVND (reference sequence). The CDR3 region is CASSILYGTSGTDTQYF. The CDR3 DNA sequence: TGTGCCAGTAGTATACTCTATGGGACTAGCGGTACAGATACGCAGTATTTT.

The V gene is TRBV2, the J gene TRBJ2-7; D call uncertain. V lost 4 bases to trimming and J lost 4 bases, with 8 bases between them. Per the germline V gene, CDR1 is SNHLY and CDR2 is FYNNEI. This CDR3 has 12 amino acids. The CDR3 coding sequence is TGTGCCAGCAGTGGGCTGTTTTACGAGCAGTACTTC. Translated: CASSGLFYEQYF.